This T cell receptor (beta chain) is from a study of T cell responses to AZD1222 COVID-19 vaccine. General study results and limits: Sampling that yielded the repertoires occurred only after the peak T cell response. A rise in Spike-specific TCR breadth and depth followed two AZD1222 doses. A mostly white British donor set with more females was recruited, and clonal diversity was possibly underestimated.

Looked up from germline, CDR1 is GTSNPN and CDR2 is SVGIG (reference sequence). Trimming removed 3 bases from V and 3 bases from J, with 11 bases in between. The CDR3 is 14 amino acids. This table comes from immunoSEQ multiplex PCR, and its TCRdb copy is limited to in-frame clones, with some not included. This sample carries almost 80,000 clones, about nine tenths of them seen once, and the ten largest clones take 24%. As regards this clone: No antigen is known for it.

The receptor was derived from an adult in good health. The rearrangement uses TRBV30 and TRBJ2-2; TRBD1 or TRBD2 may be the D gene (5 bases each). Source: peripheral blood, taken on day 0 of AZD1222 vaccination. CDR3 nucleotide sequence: TGTGCCTGGAGGGCAGGGACGGACACCGGGGAGCTGTTTTTT. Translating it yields CAWRAGTDTGELFF.